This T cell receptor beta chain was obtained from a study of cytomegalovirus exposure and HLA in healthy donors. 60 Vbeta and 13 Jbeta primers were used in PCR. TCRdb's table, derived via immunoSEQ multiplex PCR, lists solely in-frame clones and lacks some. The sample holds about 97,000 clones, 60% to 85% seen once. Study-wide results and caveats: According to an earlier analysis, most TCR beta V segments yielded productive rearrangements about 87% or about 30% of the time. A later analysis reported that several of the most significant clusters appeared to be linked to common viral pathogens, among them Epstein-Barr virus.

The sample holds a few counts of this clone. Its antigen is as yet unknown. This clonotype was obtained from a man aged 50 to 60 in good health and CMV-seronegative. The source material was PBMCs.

The CDR3 DNA reads as TGTGCCAGCAGCTTCGGGGACAGGGTTTTGTCTGAAGCTTTCTTT. It encodes CASSFGDRVLSEAFF. The chain has TRBV5-4 and TRBJ1-1; 9 bases line up with TRBD1. V trimming: 2 bases; J trimming: 6 bases; junction bases outside the gene matches: 8. CDR1 SGHNT and CDR2 YYREEE come from the germline V gene (reference sequence). The CDR3 sequence is 15 residues long.